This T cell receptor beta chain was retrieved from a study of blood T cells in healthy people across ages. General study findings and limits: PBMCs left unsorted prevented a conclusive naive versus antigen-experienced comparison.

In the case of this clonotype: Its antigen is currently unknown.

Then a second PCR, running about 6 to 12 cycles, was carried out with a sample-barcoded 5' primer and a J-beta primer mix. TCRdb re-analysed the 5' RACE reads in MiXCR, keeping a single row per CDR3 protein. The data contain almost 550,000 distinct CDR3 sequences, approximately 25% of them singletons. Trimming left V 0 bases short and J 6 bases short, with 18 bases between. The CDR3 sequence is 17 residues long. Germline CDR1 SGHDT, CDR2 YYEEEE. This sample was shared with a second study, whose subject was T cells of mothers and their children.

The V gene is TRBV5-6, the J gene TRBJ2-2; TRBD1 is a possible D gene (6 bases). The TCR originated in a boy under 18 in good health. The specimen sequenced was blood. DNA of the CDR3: TGTGCCAGCAGCTTGGCCCCCACAGGGAGTTTCGCCGGGGAGCTGTTTTTT. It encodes CASSLAPTGSFAGELFF.